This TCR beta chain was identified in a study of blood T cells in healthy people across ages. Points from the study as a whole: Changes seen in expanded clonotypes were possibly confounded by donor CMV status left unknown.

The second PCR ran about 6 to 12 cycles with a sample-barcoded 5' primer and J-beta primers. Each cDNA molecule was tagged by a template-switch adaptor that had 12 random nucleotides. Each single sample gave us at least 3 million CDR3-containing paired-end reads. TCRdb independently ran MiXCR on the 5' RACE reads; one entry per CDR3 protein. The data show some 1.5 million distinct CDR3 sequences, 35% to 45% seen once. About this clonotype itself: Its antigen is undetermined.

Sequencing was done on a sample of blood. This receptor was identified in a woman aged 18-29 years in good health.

CDR3 DNA sequence: TGCAGTGCTAGTATAGGGACAGCAGATACGCAGTATTTT. Translated: CSASIGTADTQYF. The rearrangement uses TRBV20-1 and TRBJ2-3; TRBD1 matches at 7 bases. The CDR3 has 13 residues. Germline V gene sequence: CDR1 DFQATT, CDR2 SNEGSKA (reference sequence). Trimming cost V 3 bases and J 4 bases; bases outside gene matches: 4.